The 18 T cell receptor beta chains below all came from one sample that was sequenced in a study of blood T cell repertoires in COVID-19. TCRdb keeps only in-frame clones here, not all; method: immunoSEQ multiplex PCR. This table has around 58,000 clones, nearly 90% appearing once. Sequencing used peripheral blood. These TCRs come from a man between 60 and 75 years old with active COVID-19.

V and J are TRBV4-3 and TRBJ2-5; D is ambiguous. Germline V CDR1 and CDR2: LGHNA, YSLEER. The CDR3 totals 13 residues. Trimming shortened V by 0 bases and J by 9 bases, and 11 bases separated the two germline ends. CDR3 in amino acids: CASSQDPYSAQYF. For the CDR3, the DNA is TGCGCCAGCAGCCAAGACCCTTATTCTGCCCAGTACTTC.

The chain carries TRBV5-6 and TRBJ2-6, with D possibly TRBD1 on 6 matching bases. This CDR3 comprises 16 residues. With 0 bases removed from V and 4 bases from J, the gap between germline ends came to 11 bases. Germline V CDR1 and CDR2: SGHDT, YYEEEE. The CDR3 sequence: CASSLGRGMGANVLTF. The CDR3 region has the DNA TGTGCCAGCAGCTTGGGCAGGGGAATGGGGGCCAACGTCCTGACTTTC.

This clone was counted a single time. The V and J genes are TRBV6-2 or TRBV6-3 and TRBJ1-1; D possibly corresponds to TRBD1 (6 bases). Trimming removed 4 bases at V and 0 bases at J, with 9 bases between. The CDR3 is 14 amino acids. Germline values: CDR1 MNHEY, CDR2 SVGEGT. CDR3 nucleotide sequence: TGTGCCAGCAGTTCAGGACAGTTGAACACTGAAGCTTTCTTT. Translation: CASSSGQLNTEAFF.

In this sample, this clone turned up a few times. This sequence joins TRBV28 and TRBJ1-1; a possible D gene is TRBD1 (5 bases). V was pared by 1 base and J by 13 bases, with 13 bases between. The CDR3 spans 12 residues. Germline CDR1 MDHEN, CDR2 SYDVKM. The DNA for the CDR3 is TGTGCCAGCAGTTTATTTCAGGGTCGGTTTTTCTTT. It yields the protein CASSLFQGRFFF.

The chain combines TRBV7-9 with TRBJ2-3; 14 bases align to TRBD2. Germline CDR1 reads SEHNR; CDR2 reads FQNEAQ (reference sequence). The ends lost 4 bases at V and 6 bases at J; junction bases unmatched: 0. The CDR3 loop spans 14 amino acids. For the CDR3, the DNA is TGTGCCAGCAGCTGGACTAGCGGGAGGGATACGCAGTATTTT. This gives the protein CASSWTSGRDTQYF.

The chain carries TRBV18 and TRBJ2-7; TRBD1 aligns across 7 bases. The germline gives CDR1 KGHSH, CDR2 LQKENI. The CDR3 spans 13 residues. Trimming removed 6 bases from V and 6 bases from J; junction bases left unmatched: 8. Here the CDR3 DNA reads TGTGCCAGCTCGCGACAGGGCGAGGGCGAGCAGTACTTC. This encodes CASSRQGEGEQYF.

This chain connects TRBV28 to TRBJ2-5; the match to TRBD1 covers 11 bases. The V and J ends lost 5 bases and 4 bases, in that order; junction bases with no gene match: 6. CDR3 length equals 15 residues. Germline V gene data show CDR1 as MDHEN and CDR2 as SYDVKM. The CDR3 DNA reads as TGTGCCAGCAGTGTAGGACAGGGGGCCACAGAGACCCAGTACTTC. It codes for CASSVGQGATETQYF.

This chain connects TRBV28 to TRBJ2-7; tentatively, D is TRBD2 (6 bases). The V and J ends lost 6 bases and 3 bases respectively, with 12 bases between them. This CDR3 region has 13 residues. Germline V CDR1 and CDR2: MDHEN, SYDVKM. The CDR3 region has the DNA TGTGCCAGCAGATCACCGGGACTCTACGAGCAGTACTTC. Its translation: CASRSPGLYEQYF. Combining the CDR3 with reference TRBV28 and TRBJ2-7 gives the whole variable domain DVKVTQSSRYLVKRTGEKVFLECVQDMDHENMFWYRQDPGLGLRLIYFSYDVKMKEKGDIPEGYSVSREKKERFSLILESASTNQTSMYLCASRSPGLYEQYFGPGTRLTVT.

The J gene is TRBJ2-5, the V gene TRBV7-9; D may be TRBD2 (6 bases). Trimming pared 8 bases from V and 5 bases from J, leaving 24 bases between. Germline V CDR1 and CDR2: SEHNR, FQNEAQ (reference sequence). This CDR3 is 16 amino acids long. The CDR3 sequence is CASLGDFNHHRETQYF. In DNA form, the CDR3 reads TGTGCCAGCCTGGGGGACTTCAACCACCACAGGGAGACCCAGTACTTC. The full variable domain, completed using reference TRBV7-9 and TRBJ2-5, is DTGVSQNPRHKITKRGQNVTFRCDPISEHNRLYWYRQTLGQGPEFLTYFQNEAQLEKSRLLSDRFSAERPKGSFSTLEIQRTEQGDSAMYLCASLGDFNHHRETQYFGPGTRLLVL.

The table lists this clone with a count of one. The V gene is TRBV11-2, the J gene TRBJ2-7; weak D call: TRBD2 (5 bases). Germline loops: CDR1 SGHAT, CDR2 FQNNGV. Trimming removed 5 bases from V and 0 bases from J, with 14 bases in between. The CDR3 sequence is 15 residues long. CDR3 DNA sequence: TGTGCCAGCAGCCCCTCCTTGGACTCCTCCTACGAGCAGTACTTC. Its translation is CASSPSLDSSYEQYF.

V gene TRBV2 combines with J gene TRBJ1-1, with D unresolved. V lost 0 bases and J 1 base, leaving 12 bases between the germline ends. CDR1 is SNHLY and CDR2 is FYNNEI in the germline V gene. The CDR3 has 16 residues. The CDR3 DNA reads as TGTGCCAGCAGTGAAGCCGGGTTGAAGACGAACACTGAAGCTTTCTTT. It yields the protein CASSEAGLKTNTEAFF.

The chain is built from TRBV9 and TRBJ2-3; 7 nucleotides agree with TRBD2. With 4 bases clipped from V and 1 base from J, the junction kept 6 bases outside the gene matches. The CDR3 is 15 amino acids. Germline V lookup: CDR1 SGDLS, CDR2 YYNGEE. This CDR3 reads CASSLLASGTDTQYF. CDR3 sequence (DNA): TGTGCCAGCAGCCTACTAGCGTCTGGCACAGATACGCAGTATTTT.

The J gene is TRBJ2-2, the V gene TRBV27; 7 positions match TRBD2. Germline CDR1 MNHEY, CDR2 SMNVEV (reference sequence). The length of the CDR3 is 14 residues. Trimming cost V 10 bases and J 6 bases; bases outside gene matches: 11. The CDR3 sequence: CATLGSGYSGELFF. The CDR3 nucleotides are TGTGCCACCCTGGGTAGCGGGTATTCCGGGGAGCTGTTTTTT.

The V call is TRBV28, the J call TRBJ2-1; 7 positions match TRBD1. This CDR3 is 16 amino acids long. Germline CDR1 and CDR2: MDHEN and SYDVKM. Unmatched junction bases numbered 8, after V lost 5 bases and J lost 1 base. The CDR3 here is CASSIIGGASYNEQFF. In nucleotides, the CDR3 is TGTGCCAGCAGTATAATAGGGGGCGCATCCTACAATGAGCAGTTCTTC.

The chain has TRBV15 and TRBJ1-1, with 8 bases identical to TRBD1. The CDR3 consists of 13 residues. Unmatched junction bases numbered 3, after V lost 8 bases and J lost 1 base. Germline V CDR1 and CDR2: LNHNV, YYDKDF (reference sequence). The CDR3, as DNA: TGTGCCACCGAGGACAGGGCGAACACTGAAGCTTTCTTT. Its translation: CATEDRANTEAFF.

The genes are TRBV5-1 and TRBJ2-1, with 7 bases fitting TRBD1. The trim removed 2 bases at V and 5 bases at J, leaving 4 bases unmatched. The length of the CDR3 is 14 residues. Germline CDR1 is SGHRS and CDR2 is YFSETQ. This CDR3 reads CASSLQGSDNEQFF. The CDR3 DNA reads TGCGCCAGCAGCTTACAGGGGTCGGACAATGAGCAGTTCTTC.

In this sample, this clone turned up a few times. This chain uses TRBV6-5 with TRBJ1-2, with D unclear. The CDR3 contains 13 residues. The ends were cut back, 6 bases at V and 1 base at J, with 9 bases in the middle. Germline V gives CDR1 MNHEY, CDR2 SVGAGI. As DNA, the CDR3 is TGTGCCAGCAGGCCCGGGAATAACTATGGCTACACCTTC. Translated: CASRPGNNYGYTF.

The chain is built from TRBV7-3 and TRBJ2-1; 7 positions match TRBD2. Germline CDR1 and CDR2: SGHTA and FQGTGA. The V segment lost 1 base and the J segment 1 base; nucleotides outside the gene matches: 10. This CDR3 has 18 residues. CDR3 protein: CASSLRGKLALSYNEQFF. The CDR3 DNA reads TGTGCCAGCAGCTTAAGGGGCAAACTAGCGCTTTCCTACAATGAGCAGTTCTTC.